The following is a T cell receptor beta chain sequence with its context. This specimen comes from a study of blood T cell repertoires in COVID-19. The wider study: In each case, the material was cDNA or gDNA derived from T cells, B-cell-depleted T cells, or PBMCs.

As handled by the study authors: Amplification from reference gene primers served as the basis for estimated nucleated cell counts. The protocol was immunoSEQ multiplex PCR, while the TCRdb copy is restricted to in-frame clones and leaves out a portion. D and trimming come from the DNA, and the V and J calls and clone size come from that table. The profile shows about 26,000 clones, 85% to 90% of them singletons. Sequenced sample: peripheral blood. The TCR comes from an older man with acute or convalescent COVID-19.

CDR3 sequence (DNA): TGTGCCAGCAGTATCCCAACACGGGGAGGAGGCTACACCTTC. As protein: CASSIPTRGGGYTF. The chain has TRBV28 and TRBJ1-2; unclear D gene. This CDR3 contains 14 residues. In germline, CDR1 is MDHEN, CDR2 SYDVKM. V lost 5 bases and J lost 8, with 18 bases in between.